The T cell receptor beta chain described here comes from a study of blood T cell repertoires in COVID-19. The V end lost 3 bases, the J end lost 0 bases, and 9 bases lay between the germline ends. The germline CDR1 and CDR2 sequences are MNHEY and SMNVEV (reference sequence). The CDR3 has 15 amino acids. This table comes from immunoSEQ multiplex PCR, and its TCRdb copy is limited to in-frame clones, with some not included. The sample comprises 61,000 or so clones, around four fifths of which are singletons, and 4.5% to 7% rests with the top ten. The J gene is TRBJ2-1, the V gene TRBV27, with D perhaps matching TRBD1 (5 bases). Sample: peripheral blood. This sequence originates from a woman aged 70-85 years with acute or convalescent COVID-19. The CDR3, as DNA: TGTGCCAGCAGTTTCAGGGTGAGCTCCTACAATGAGCAGTTCTTC. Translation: CASSFRVSSYNEQFF.